These 24 T cell receptor beta chains came from one sample sequenced in a study of blood T cell repertoires in COVID-19. Method: immunoSEQ multiplex PCR; TCRdb's copy keeps in-frame clones and lacks some. Of approximately 220,000 clones listed, 80% to 90% are singletons. Material for sequencing was peripheral blood. These receptors all stem from a woman in her sixties or seventies who had recovered from COVID-19.

This clone was seen just once. The rearrangement joins TRBV3-1 (or the pseudogene TRBV3-2) to TRBJ1-4; the match to TRBD1 covers 9 bases. The CDR3 spans 16 residues. Germline trimming cut 4 bases from V and 7 bases from J; bases unmatched to any gene: 10. Germline V gives CDR1 LGHDT, CDR2 YNNKEL (reference sequence). The CDR3 loop reads CASSREVGTGLEKLFF. CDR3 in DNA: TGTGCCAGCAGCCGAGAGGTTGGGACAGGGCTTGAAAAACTGTTTTTT.

The chain employs TRBV3-1 (or the pseudogene TRBV3-2) and TRBJ2-1, with TRBD2 matching over 7 bases. CDR3 length: 15 residues. Germline lookup yields CDR1 LGHDT and CDR2 YNNKEL (reference sequence). With V trimmed by 1 base and J by 4 bases, 4 bases remained unmatched. The CDR3 spells CASSQVGGRYNEQFF. The DNA for the CDR3 is TGTGCCAGCAGCCAAGTGGGGGGGAGGTACAATGAGCAGTTCTTC.

In regard to this clone: The same CDR3 is also encoded by other DNA sequences in this sample. The V gene is TRBV9, the J gene TRBJ2-1; either TRBD1 or TRBD2 may supply D (5 bases each). CDR1 SGDLS and CDR2 YYNGEE come from the germline V gene. The CDR3 runs to 13 residues. The V end was cut by 5 bases, the J end by 5 bases, with 11 bases between. The CDR3 sequence is CASSVLGDNEQFF. DNA for the CDR3: TGTGCCAGCAGTGTACTAGGGGACAATGAGCAGTTCTTC.

This chain connects TRBV2 to TRBJ2-2, with 7 positions matching TRBD2. In germline, CDR1 is SNHLY, CDR2 FYNNEI. V shed 4 bases, J shed 4 bases, and the junction held 9 bases outside the gene matches. The CDR3 is 16 amino acids. The DNA for the CDR3 is TGTGCCAGCAGTGTGTTGACGGGGGGACCCACCGGGGAGCTGTTTTTT. Translated: CASSVLTGGPTGELFF.

This chain links TRBV5-6 with TRBJ2-5; 7 bases are a match to TRBD1. Germline V gene lookup returns CDR1 SGHDT and CDR2 YYEEEE. With 7 bases clipped from V and 3 bases from J, the junction kept 6 bases outside the gene matches. This CDR3 is 13 amino acids long. The CDR3 reads CASAETGEETQYF. The CDR3 coding sequence is TGTGCCAGCGCTGAAACAGGGGAAGAGACCCAGTACTTC.

The genes are TRBV5-1 and TRBJ2-3; 9 positions match TRBD1. Losses at the gene ends were 2 bases for V and 9 bases for J; bases not matched to a gene: 10. The CDR3 has 15 residues. CDR1 and CDR2 (germline): SGHRS, YFSETQ. The CDR3 region has the DNA TGCGCCAGCAGCTTCACAGGGGGCGCCGTAGGCACGCAGTATTTT. It codes for CASSFTGGAVGTQYF.

The chain combines TRBV6-5 with TRBJ1-3; TRBD1 aligns across 10 bases. The CDR3 totals 13 residues. The ends lost 8 bases at V and 6 bases at J; junction bases unmatched: 4. Germline V CDR1 and CDR2: MNHEY, SVGAGI. The CDR3 is CASGTGVENTIYF. CDR3 DNA: TGTGCCAGCGGGACAGGGGTTGAAAACACCATATATTTT.

V gene TRBV19 combines with J gene TRBJ2-7; TRBD1 is a possible D gene (6 bases). This CDR3 is 13 amino acids long. The V gene's germline CDR1 is LNHDA and CDR2 SQIVND (reference sequence). V lost 5 bases and J lost 3, with 11 bases in between. The CDR3 sequence: CASSRRGDYEQYF. CDR3 nucleotide sequence: TGTGCCAGTAGTCGCAGGGGCGACTACGAGCAGTACTTC.

The chain combines TRBV30 with TRBJ1-2; no clear D gene. V lost 0 bases, J lost 6 bases, and 14 bases lay in between. CDR1 and CDR2 from the germline V gene are GTSNPN and SVGIG (reference sequence). The CDR3 is 14 residues long. CDR3 region: CAWSVWEVGDGYTF. The DNA of the CDR3 is TGTGCCTGGAGTGTATGGGAGGTCGGGGATGGCTACACCTTC.

The J gene is TRBJ1-2, the V gene TRBV14, with D possibly TRBD1 on 6 matching bases. V shed 1 base and J shed 4 bases, with 13 bases lying between them. The germline gives CDR1 SGHDN, CDR2 FVKESK. The CDR3 length is 15 residues. The CDR3 DNA is TGTGCCAGCAGCCAAGTTGCGGGGGCCCCCTATGGCTACACCTTC. It encodes CASSQVAGAPYGYTF.

The chain is built from TRBV27 and TRBJ2-6; TRBD2 agrees at 7 bases. The CDR3 spans 12 residues. Germline trimming cut 5 bases from V and 12 bases from J; bases unmatched to any gene: 4. The V gene's germline CDR1 is MNHEY and CDR2 SMNVEV (reference sequence). Here the CDR3 DNA reads TGTGCCAGCAGTCCCTCGGGGGGCGTCCTGACTTTC. This encodes CASSPSGGVLTF.

V gene TRBV3-1 (or the pseudogene TRBV3-2) combines with J gene TRBJ1-5; D is possibly TRBD1 (5 bases). The germline V gene has CDR1 LGHDT and CDR2 YNNKEL (reference sequence). The CDR3 runs to 16 residues. Trimming took 3 bases from V and 5 from J, leaving 17 bases between them. The CDR3 sequence is CASSHSPPPGDQPQHF. The CDR3 nucleotides are TGTGCCAGCAGCCACTCACCCCCGCCGGGGGATCAGCCCCAGCATTTT.

J is TRBJ1-6 and V is TRBV7-8; 10 bases are shared with TRBD1. The ends lost 5 bases at V and 2 bases at J; junction bases unmatched: 6. The CDR3 has 17 amino acids. Germline V gene data show CDR1 as SGHVS and CDR2 as FQNEAQ. In DNA form, the CDR3 reads TGTGCCAGCAGCGCCGGGACAGGGGTAGCCTATAATTCACCCCTCCACTTT. Residues: CASSAGTGVAYNSPLHF.

The V call is TRBV25-1, the J call TRBJ1-2; 9 bases align to TRBD1. The CDR3 sequence is 12 residues long. Germline loops: CDR1 MGHDK, CDR2 SYGVNS. V shed 6 bases, J shed 8 bases, and the junction held 4 bases outside the gene matches. CDR3: CASRDRGQGYTF. The CDR3 bases are TGTGCCAGCAGGGACAGGGGACAGGGCTACACCTTC.

This rearrangement joins TRBV5-5 to TRBJ2-3; the D gene is possibly TRBD1 (5 bases). This CDR3 region has 13 residues. Trimming removed 7 bases at V and 5 bases at J, with 14 bases between. Germline CDR1 is SGHKS and CDR2 is YYEKEE (reference sequence). CDR3 in DNA: TGTGCCAGCTGGCCAGGGTATGGAGATACGCAGTATTTT. Protein sequence: CASWPGYGDTQYF.

The chain recombines TRBV25-1 with TRBJ2-1, with D unresolved. The germline gives CDR1 MGHDK, CDR2 SYGVNS. Trimming pared 8 bases from V and 4 bases from J, leaving 6 bases between. The CDR3 runs to 11 residues. CDR3 residues: CASSIYNEQFF. In DNA form, the CDR3 reads TGTGCCAGCTCAATTTACAATGAGCAGTTCTTC.

This chain connects TRBV30 to TRBJ2-1, with TRBD2 matching over 11 bases. V lost 0 bases and J lost 0; bases outside the gene matches: 10. The CDR3 covers 19 residues. Germline V gene sequence: CDR1 GTSNPN, CDR2 SVGIG (reference sequence). Here the CDR3 reads CAWSVPSGGLQSSYNEQFF. Here the CDR3 DNA reads TGTGCCTGGAGTGTACCTAGCGGGGGGCTACAGAGCTCCTACAATGAGCAGTTCTTC.

The V gene is TRBV29-1, the J gene TRBJ2-7; possibly TRBD1 for D (6 bases). V was trimmed by 5 bases and J by 2 bases, leaving 13 bases between them. This CDR3 region has 13 residues. Per the germline V gene, CDR1 is SQVTM and CDR2 is ANQGSEA. This CDR3 reads CSVKQGPTYEQYF. For the CDR3, the DNA is TGCAGCGTTAAACAGGGACCGACCTACGAGCAGTACTTC.

This clone was observed a few times. The rearrangement joins TRBV12-5 to TRBJ2-1; 9 bases line up with TRBD2. J lost 2 bases, V lost 3 bases, and 5 bases had no gene match. Germline assignment: CDR1 LGHNT and CDR2 FRNRAP. The CDR3 is 16 amino acids. As DNA, the CDR3 is TGTGCTAGTGGTTTCCCGGGACTAGCCACCTACAATGAGCAGTTCTTC. Protein: CASGFPGLATYNEQFF.

V gene TRBV5-6 combines with J gene TRBJ1-2, with TRBD1 matching 9 bases. V was clipped by 4 bases and J by 6 bases; unmatched bases: 13. Per the germline V gene, CDR1 is SGHDT and CDR2 is YYEEEE. The CDR3 is 16 residues long. CDR3 residues: CASSKERDREWNGYTF. For the CDR3, the DNA is TGTGCCAGCAGCAAGGAACGGGACAGGGAGTGGAATGGCTACACCTTC.

V gene TRBV30 combines with J gene TRBJ1-6; TRBD1 agrees at 9 bases. Looked up from germline, CDR1 is GTSNPN and CDR2 is SVGIG (reference sequence). The ends lost 8 bases at V and 7 bases at J; junction bases unmatched: 3. CDR3 length: 12 residues. This chain's CDR3 is CAGGTGNSPLHF. CDR3 sequence (DNA): TGTGCCGGGGGGACAGGGAATTCACCCCTCCACTTT. The full variable domain, completed using reference TRBV30 and TRBJ1-6, is SQTIHQWPATLVQPVGSPLSLECTVEGTSNPNLYWYRQAAGRGLQLLFYSVGIGQISSEVPQNLSASRPQDRQFILSSKKLLLSDSGFYLCAGGTGNSPLHFGNGTRLTVT.

Only one count was recorded for this clone. The CDR3 nucleotides are TGTGCCAGCTCACCACCGCGGGGCCCCTACGAGCAGTACTTC. As protein: CASSPPRGPYEQYF. The V call is TRBV18, the J call TRBJ2-7; maybe TRBD2 (6 bases). Trimming took off 0 bases at V and 2 bases at J, with 8 bases between the two ends. CDR3 length equals 14 residues. Germline V lookup: CDR1 KGHSH, CDR2 LQKENI.

The rearrangement links TRBV9 to TRBJ2-3; D possibly corresponds to TRBD1 (5 bases). The germline CDR1 and CDR2 sequences are SGDLS and YYNGEE. The length of the CDR3 is 15 residues. V was trimmed by 0 bases and J by 6 bases, leaving 14 bases between them. The CDR3 loop reads CASSVEGLAGDTQYF. The DNA of the CDR3 is TGTGCCAGCAGCGTAGAGGGTCTGGCAGGGGATACGCAGTATTTT.

V is TRBV4-1 and J is TRBJ2-1; TRBD2 matches 10 bases. Germline V gene lookup returns CDR1 MGHRA and CDR2 YSYEKL. This CDR3 is 16 amino acids long. V lost 0 bases and J lost 10; bases outside the gene matches: 9. CDR3 coding DNA: TGCGCCAGCAGCCAAGATGGAGCGGGGGGGCCAAGGGAGCAGTTCTTC. This translates into CASSQDGAGGPREQFF.